The present T cell receptor (beta chain) was sequenced within a study of T cells expressing NK-cell markers. The overall study: Seven donors tested HCMV-seropositive and one tested seronegative among the eight sequenced.

General study points: A handful of donors likewise had their CD3+CD56-NKG2C+ fraction led by these clonotypes.

TCRdb reworked the 5' RACE reads into one entry per CDR3 protein, no DNA. The table counts some 460,000 distinct CDR3 sequences; 1.4% to 1.5% lies in the top ten. Germline V gene sequence: CDR1 DFQATT, CDR2 SNEGSKA (reference sequence). CDR3 length: 15 amino acids. A remark on this clonotype: No antigen is known for it.

The sample taken for sequencing was blood T cells: a sorted CD56 or NKG2C T cell subset, CD4+ or CD8+ T cells, or bulk PBMC T cells (not recorded which). The rearrangement joins TRBV20-1 to TRBJ1-5; TCRdb's assignment of TRBD1 cannot be checked, as there is no DNA. The sequence derives from a woman aged 50 to 60 in good health. The CDR3 region is CSARPGEVPAQPQHF.